Here is one T cell receptor beta chain with its context. V dropped 2 bases and J dropped 3 bases, with 11 bases sitting between them. Looked up from germline, CDR1 is MNHEY and CDR2 is SVGAGI. There are 14 residues in the CDR3. From RNA transcripts, TCR beta CDR3 regions were amplified. The HTBI set primed first-round TCR CDR3 RT-PCR. TCRdb reanalysed the multiplex PCR reads using MiXCR and keeps one entry per CDR3 protein. The sample has 750,000 to 900,000 distinct CDR3 sequences; roughly 40% are singletons. This sample is part of a study of T cells in Graves' hyperthyroidism and ophthalmopathy. Whole-study context: Upon initial diagnosis and before any treatment, peripheral blood was collected.

The clonotype originates from a man between 18 and 35 years old with Graves' hyperthyroidism. The chain links TRBV6-5 to TRBJ2-7, with D tentatively TRBD1 or TRBD2 (5 bases each). The sample comprised blood. The CDR3 nucleotides read TGTGCCAGCAGTTACCGGGACGCCCACTACGAGCAGTACTTC. Translated, it gives CASSYRDAHYEQYF.